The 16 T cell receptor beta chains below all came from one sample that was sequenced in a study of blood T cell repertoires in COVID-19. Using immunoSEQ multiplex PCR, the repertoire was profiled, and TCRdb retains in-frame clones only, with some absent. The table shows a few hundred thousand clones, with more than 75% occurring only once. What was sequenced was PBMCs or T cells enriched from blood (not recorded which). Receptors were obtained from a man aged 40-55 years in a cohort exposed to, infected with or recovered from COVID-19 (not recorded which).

The DNA of the CDR3 is TGCGCCAGCAGGTTCATTGGGCGGGACCACCAAGAGACCCAGTACTTC. Translated: CASRFIGRDHQETQYF. The chain employs TRBV4-1 and TRBJ2-5, with a possible D match to TRBD2 (6 bases). Trimming took off 6 bases at V and 0 bases at J, with 17 bases between the two ends. Germline CDR1 MGHRA, CDR2 YSYEKL. The CDR3 spans 16 residues.

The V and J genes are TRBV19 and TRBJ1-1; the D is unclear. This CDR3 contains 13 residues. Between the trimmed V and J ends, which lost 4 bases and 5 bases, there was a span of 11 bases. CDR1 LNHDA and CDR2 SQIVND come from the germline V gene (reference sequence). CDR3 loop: CASSRAERTEAFF. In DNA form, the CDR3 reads TGTGCCAGTAGTAGGGCTGAGCGGACTGAAGCTTTCTTT. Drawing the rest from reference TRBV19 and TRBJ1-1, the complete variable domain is DGGITQSPKYLFRKEGQNVTLSCEQNLNHDAMYWYRQDPGQGLRLIYYSQIVNDFQKGDIAEGYSVSREKKESFPLTVTSAQKNPTAFYLCASSRAERTEAFFGQGTRLTVV.

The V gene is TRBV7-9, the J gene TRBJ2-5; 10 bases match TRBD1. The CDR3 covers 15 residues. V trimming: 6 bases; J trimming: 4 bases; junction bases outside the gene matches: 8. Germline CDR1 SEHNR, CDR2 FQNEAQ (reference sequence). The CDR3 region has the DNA TGTGCCAGCAGTAAAGGGACAGGGGAGGGAGAGACCCAGTACTTC. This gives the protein CASSKGTGEGETQYF.

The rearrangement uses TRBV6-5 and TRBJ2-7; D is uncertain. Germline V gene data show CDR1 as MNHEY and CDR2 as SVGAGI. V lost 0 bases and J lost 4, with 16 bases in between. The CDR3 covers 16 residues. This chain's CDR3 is CASSYSNLVHRYEQYF. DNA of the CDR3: TGTGCCAGCAGTTACTCAAACTTGGTCCACCGTTACGAGCAGTACTTC.

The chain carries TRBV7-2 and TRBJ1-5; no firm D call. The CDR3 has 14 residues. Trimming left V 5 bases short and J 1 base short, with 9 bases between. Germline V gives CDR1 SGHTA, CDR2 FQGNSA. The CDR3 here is CASSPVKSNQPQHF. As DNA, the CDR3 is TGTGCCAGCAGCCCGGTAAAGAGCAATCAGCCCCAGCATTTT.

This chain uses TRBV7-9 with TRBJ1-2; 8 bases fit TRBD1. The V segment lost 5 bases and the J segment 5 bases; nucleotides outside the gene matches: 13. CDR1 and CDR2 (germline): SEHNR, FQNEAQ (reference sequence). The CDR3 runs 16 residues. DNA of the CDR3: TGTGCCAGCAGCACGACAGGACAGGGAGTTGGGTATGGCTACACCTTC. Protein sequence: CASSTTGQGVGYGYTF. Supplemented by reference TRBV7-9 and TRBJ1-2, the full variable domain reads DTGVSQNPRHKITKRGQNVTFRCDPISEHNRLYWYRQTLGQGPEFLTYFQNEAQLEKSRLLSDRFSAERPKGSFSTLEIQRTEQGDSAMYLCASSTTGQGVGYGYTFGSGTRLTVV.

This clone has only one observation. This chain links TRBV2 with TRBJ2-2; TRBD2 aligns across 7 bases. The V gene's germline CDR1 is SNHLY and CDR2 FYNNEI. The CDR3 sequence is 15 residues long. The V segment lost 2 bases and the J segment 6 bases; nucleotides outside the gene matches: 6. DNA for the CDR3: TGTGCCAGCAGTGAAAGTGGGAGGGGCGCCGGGGAGCTGTTTTTT. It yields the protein CASSESGRGAGELFF.

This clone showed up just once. CDR3 nucleotide sequence: TGTGCCACCAGCAGTTCAGGACTTCCGAACACCGGGGAGCTGTTTTTT. Translation gives CATSSSGLPNTGELFF. V is TRBV15 and J is TRBJ2-2, with a possible D match to TRBD2 (5 bases). The ends were cut back, 3 bases at V and 0 bases at J, with 11 bases in the middle. The CDR3 has 16 amino acids. Germline V gives CDR1 LNHNV, CDR2 YYDKDF (reference sequence).

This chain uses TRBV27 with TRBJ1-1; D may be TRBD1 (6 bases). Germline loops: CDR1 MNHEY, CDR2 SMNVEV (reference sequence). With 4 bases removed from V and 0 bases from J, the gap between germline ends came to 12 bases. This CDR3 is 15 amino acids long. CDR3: CASSSKGGMNTEAFF. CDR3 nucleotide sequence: TGTGCCAGCAGTTCCAAAGGGGGTATGAACACTGAAGCTTTCTTT.

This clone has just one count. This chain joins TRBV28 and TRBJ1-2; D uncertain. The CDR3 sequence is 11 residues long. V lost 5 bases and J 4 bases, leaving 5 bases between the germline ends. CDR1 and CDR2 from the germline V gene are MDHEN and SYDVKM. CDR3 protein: CASSQLYGYTF. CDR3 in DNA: TGTGCCAGCAGTCAACTCTATGGCTACACCTTC.

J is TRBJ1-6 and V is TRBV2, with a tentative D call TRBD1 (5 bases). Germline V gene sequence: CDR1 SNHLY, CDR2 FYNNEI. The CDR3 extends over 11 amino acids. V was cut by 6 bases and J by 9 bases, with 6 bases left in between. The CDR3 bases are TGTGCCAGCAGCAGGGCTTCACCCCTCCACTTT. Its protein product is CASSRASPLHF.

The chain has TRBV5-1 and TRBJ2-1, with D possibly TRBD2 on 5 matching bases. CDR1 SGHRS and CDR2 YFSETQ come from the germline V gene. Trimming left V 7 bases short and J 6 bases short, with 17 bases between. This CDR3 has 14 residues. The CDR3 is CASGTSGRANEQFF. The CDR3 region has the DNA TGCGCCAGCGGAACCTCTGGGCGGGCCAATGAGCAGTTCTTC. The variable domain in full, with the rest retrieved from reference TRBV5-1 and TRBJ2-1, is KAGVTQTPRYLIKTRGQQVTLSCSPISGHRSVSWYQQTPGQGLQFLFEYFSETQRNKGNFPGRFSGRQFSNSRSEMNVSTLELGDSALYLCASGTSGRANEQFFGPGTRLTVL.

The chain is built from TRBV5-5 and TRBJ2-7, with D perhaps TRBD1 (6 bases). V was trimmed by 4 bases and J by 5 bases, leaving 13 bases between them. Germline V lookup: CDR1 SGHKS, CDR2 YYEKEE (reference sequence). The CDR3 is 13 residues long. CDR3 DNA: TGTGCCAGCAGCACCCGACAGGCACACGAGCAGTACTTC. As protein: CASSTRQAHEQYF.

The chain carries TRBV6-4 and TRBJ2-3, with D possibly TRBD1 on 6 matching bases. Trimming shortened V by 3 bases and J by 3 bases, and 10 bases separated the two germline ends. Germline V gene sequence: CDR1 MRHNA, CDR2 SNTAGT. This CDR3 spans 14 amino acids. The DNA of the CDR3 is TGTGCCAGCAGTGAGCAGGGGCGAACAGATACGCAGTATTTT. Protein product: CASSEQGRTDTQYF.

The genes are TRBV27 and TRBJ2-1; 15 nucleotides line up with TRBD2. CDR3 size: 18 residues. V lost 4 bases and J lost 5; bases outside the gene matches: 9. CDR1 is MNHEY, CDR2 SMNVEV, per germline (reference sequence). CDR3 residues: CASSYGLAGGRRDNEQFF. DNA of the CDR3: TGTGCCAGCAGTTACGGACTAGCGGGAGGGCGACGCGACAATGAGCAGTTCTTC.

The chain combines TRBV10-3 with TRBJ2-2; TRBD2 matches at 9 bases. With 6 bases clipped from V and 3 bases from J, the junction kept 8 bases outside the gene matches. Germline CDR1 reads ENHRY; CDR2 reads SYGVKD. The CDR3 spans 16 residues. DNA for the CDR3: TGTGCCATCAGCCATAGCGGGAGCGATTACACCGGGGAGCTGTTTTTT. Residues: CAISHSGSDYTGELFF.